This T cell receptor beta chain was recovered during a study of blood T cell repertoires in COVID-19. Study-wide context: From the United States, Italy and Spain came samples of acute and convalescent COVID-19.

With 3 bases removed from V and 6 bases from J, the gap between germline ends came to 21 bases. Germline values: CDR1 DFQATT, CDR2 SNEGSKA (reference sequence). CDR3 length equals 15 residues. In the study's own analysis: Reference gene primer amplification yielded estimated nucleated cell counts. The method was immunoSEQ multiplex PCR; TCRdb's version includes in-frame clones alone and lacks a portion of them. The V and J calls and clone size are taken from that table; D and trimming were inferred from the DNA. The data show tens of thousands of clones, roughly 68% seen once. This sequence joins TRBV20-1 and TRBJ2-7; a possible D gene is TRBD2 (5 bases). The source of this sequence is a woman aged 80 or over with acute or convalescent COVID-19. Input material: peripheral blood. CDR3 sequence (DNA): TGCAGTGCTAGTTGGGCAACTAGATTGCGAGGCGAGCAGTACTTC. Protein: CSASWATRLRGEQYF.